Included here is one T cell receptor (beta chain) sequence, with context. This clonotype was recorded at least ten times. Its antigen remains undetermined. No base quality values were provided; no much bigger clone lies one nucleotide off. The treatment or condition label, as the study defines it: allogeneic hematopoietic cell transplantation with graft depleted of TCRalphabeta T cells and CD19 B cells. Transplant recipients were children who received TCRalphabeta/CD19-depleted allogeneic hematopoietic cell grafts. The sample originates from a study of T-cell reconstitution after alpha-beta-depleted transplantation in children (dated by TCRdb to the mid-2010s). About the full investigation: T-cell immune reconstitution after TCRalphabeta/CD19-depleted allogeneic hematopoietic cell transplantation in children was quantitatively tracked in the study by means of TCR repertoire profiling. The full study reports these points: Hyperexpanded clone frequencies declined over subsequent months; after one year, T-cell counts and TCRbeta diversity were mostly attributed to newly produced T cells. The high TCRbeta diversity at day 60 in some patients was ascribed to recipient T cells and intrathymic progenitors that had survived conditioning. About two months after transplant, the apparently early recovery of alphabetaT-cell counts reportedly depended on just several hundred clones that had expanded rapidly and came from non-depleted graft cells.

The germline V gene sets CDR1 to SGHRS and CDR2 to YFSETQ. Its CDR3 holds 16 amino acids, cysteine through phenylalanine. CDR3 DNA only is kept here, 48 bases in frame from base 1. V is reduced by 5 bases and J by 5 bases, leaving a spacing of 20 bases between them. Library preparation was by PCR. TCRdb shows the sequencer as Illumina HiSeq 2500. TCR libraries were prepared with molecular barcoding, using unique molecular identifiers to normalize TCRbeta repertoire quantification. TCRdb trimmed public reads at Q25 via fastp, called clones via MiXCR and kept in-frame beta chains. A single entry per CDR3 protein holds the most common genes and DNA from its merged rows. The sample table lists hundreds of thousands of distinct CDR3 sequences, approximately 22% of them with a count of one. Roughly 13% of the sample lies in the top ten.

This clonotype was obtained from a boy younger than two who had a stem cell transplant for acute myeloid leukemia, so the T cells may come from the graft donor. The sample consisted of PBMCs, mostly from graft donor cells, taken 360 days after TCRalphabeta/CD19-depleted stem cell transplant. The chain uses TRBV5-1 and TRBJ1-3; perhaps TRBD1 is the D gene, with 5 bases matching. The CDR3 has the sequence CASSPNPGFIRNTIYF. The DNA sequence is TGCGCCAGCAGTCCCAACCCAGGGTTCATCCGAAACACCATATATTTT.